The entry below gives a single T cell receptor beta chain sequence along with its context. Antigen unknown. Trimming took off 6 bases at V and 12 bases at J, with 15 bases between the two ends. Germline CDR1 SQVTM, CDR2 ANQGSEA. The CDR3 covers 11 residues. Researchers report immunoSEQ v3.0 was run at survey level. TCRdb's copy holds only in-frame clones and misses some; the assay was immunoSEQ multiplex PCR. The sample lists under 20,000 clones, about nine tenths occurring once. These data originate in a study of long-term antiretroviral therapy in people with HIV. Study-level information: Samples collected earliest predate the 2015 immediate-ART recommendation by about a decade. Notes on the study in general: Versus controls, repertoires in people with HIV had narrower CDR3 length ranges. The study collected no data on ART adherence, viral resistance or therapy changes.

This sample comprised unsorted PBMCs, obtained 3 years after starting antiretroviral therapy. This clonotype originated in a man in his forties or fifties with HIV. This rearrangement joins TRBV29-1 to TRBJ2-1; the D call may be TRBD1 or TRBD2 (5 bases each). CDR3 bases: TGCAGCGTAGACGATACTGGGGGGCAGTTCTTC. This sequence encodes CSVDDTGGQFF.